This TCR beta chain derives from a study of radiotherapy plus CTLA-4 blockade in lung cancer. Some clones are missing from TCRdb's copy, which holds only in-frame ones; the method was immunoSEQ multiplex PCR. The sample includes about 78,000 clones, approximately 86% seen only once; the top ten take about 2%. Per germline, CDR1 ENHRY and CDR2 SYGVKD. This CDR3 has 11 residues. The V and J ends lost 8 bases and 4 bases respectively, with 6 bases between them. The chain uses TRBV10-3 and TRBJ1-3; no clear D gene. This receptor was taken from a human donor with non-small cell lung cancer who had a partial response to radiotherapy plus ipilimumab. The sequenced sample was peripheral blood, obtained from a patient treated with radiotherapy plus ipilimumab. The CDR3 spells CAIGQGNTIYF. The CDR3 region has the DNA TGTGCCATCGGTCAGGGAAACACCATATATTTT.